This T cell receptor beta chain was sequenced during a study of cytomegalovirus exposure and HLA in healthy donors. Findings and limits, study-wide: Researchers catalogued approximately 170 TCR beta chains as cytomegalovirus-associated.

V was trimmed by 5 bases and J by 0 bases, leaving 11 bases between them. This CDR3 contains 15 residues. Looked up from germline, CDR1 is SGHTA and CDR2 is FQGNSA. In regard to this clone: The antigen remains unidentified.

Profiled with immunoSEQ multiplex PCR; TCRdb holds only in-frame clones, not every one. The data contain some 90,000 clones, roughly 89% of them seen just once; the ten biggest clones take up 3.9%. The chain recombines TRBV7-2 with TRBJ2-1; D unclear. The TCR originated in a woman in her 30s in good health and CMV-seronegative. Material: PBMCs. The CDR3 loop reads CASSPLISSYNEQFF. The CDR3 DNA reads TGTGCCAGCAGCCCCTTAATCAGCTCCTACAATGAGCAGTTCTTC.